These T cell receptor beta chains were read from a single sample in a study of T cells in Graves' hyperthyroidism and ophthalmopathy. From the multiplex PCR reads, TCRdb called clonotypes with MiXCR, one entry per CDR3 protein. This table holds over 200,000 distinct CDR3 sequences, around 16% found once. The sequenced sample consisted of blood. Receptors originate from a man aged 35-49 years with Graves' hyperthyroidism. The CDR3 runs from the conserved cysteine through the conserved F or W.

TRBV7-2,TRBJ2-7,CASSLRAGQGFGEQYF
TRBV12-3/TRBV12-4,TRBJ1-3,CASSGQVGNTIYF
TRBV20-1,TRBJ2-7,CSARTTYEQYF
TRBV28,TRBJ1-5,CAISRLQGVSNQPQHF
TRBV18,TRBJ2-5,CASSPAGQTQYF
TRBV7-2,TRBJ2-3,CASSLVLGGGSTDTQYF
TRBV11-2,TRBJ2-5,CASSLGTGETQYF
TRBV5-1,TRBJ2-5,CASSLAYIRTTQETQYF
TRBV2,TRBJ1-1,CASSEGKNTEAFF
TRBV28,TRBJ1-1,CASSLFLDTEAFF
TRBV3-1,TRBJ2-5,CASRLAGERETQYF
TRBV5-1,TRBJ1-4,CASSLAGGTNEKLFF
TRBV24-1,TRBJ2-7,CATSAWAGAFYEQYF
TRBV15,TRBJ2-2,CATSRDRGPGELFF
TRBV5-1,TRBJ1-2,CASSTDRDGYTF
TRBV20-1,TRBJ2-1,CSAALAGTYNEQFF
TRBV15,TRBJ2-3,CATSREQQGSADTQYF
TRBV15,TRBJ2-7,CATSRVEVSGIPYEQYF
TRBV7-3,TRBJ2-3,CASSHYPESGTGGTADTQYF
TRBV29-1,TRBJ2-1,CSAQLAGGPISYNEQFF
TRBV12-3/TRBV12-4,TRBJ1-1,CASSPGGVQGTEAFF
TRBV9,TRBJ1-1,CASSGYGGGTEAFF
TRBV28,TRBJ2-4,CASELPDLGDLYF
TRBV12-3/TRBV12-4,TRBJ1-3,CASSWDSRSGNTIYF
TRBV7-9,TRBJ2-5,CASSLYSGGAETQYF
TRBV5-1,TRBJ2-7,CASSLVGRYEQYF
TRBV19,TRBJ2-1,CASSISLAGGNEQFF
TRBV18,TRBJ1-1,CASSLDDRNTEAFF
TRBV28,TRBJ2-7,CASSLRDRGDYEQYF
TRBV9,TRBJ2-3,CASSSSGSRTDTQYF
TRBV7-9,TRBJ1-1,CASSSPGRTEAFF
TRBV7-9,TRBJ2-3,CASSLAGQGSRDTQYF
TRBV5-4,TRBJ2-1,CASSPTKLGINEQFF
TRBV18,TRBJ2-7,CASSPASYEQYF
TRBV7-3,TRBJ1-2,CASSSPGLRGYTF
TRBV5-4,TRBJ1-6,CASSRQVVNSPLHF
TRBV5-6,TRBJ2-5,CASSWASRGRRIQETQYF
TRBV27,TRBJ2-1,CASSAGGGSYNEQFF
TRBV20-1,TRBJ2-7,CSATGQIFSYEQYF
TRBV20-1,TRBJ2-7,CSAGGGGRYEQYF
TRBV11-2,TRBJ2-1,CASSLRKTYNEQFF
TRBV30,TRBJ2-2,CAWNGDTGELFF
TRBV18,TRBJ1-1,CASSPEGWTEAFF
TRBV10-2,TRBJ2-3,CASSRGQSTDTQYF
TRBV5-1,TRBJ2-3,CASSPWTGGEDTQYF
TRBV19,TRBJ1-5,CASSIDALSGISNQPQHF
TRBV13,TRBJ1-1,CASNIVQLRDTEAFF